This passage covers 30 T cell receptor beta chains from one sample sequenced in a study of T cells in localized non-small cell lung cancer. Generated by immunoSEQ multiplex PCR, the TCRdb table keeps only in-frame clones and is missing some. The sample holds approximately 29,000 clones, about 86% seen once. The sample here was peripheral blood mononuclear cells, taken before any cancer treatment. All receptors come from a man aged 40-75 years with stage III lung adenocarcinoma.

The chain links TRBV2 to TRBJ1-2; possible D gene TRBD1, 6 bases. The germline V gene has CDR1 SNHLY and CDR2 FYNNEI. V lost 6 bases and J lost 7, with 15 bases in between. This CDR3 is built from 13 residues. CDR3 sequence: CASSYRELAGYTF. Written as DNA, the CDR3 is TGTGCCAGCAGCTACAGGGAATTGGCTGGCTACACCTTC.

The V call is TRBV6-5, the J call TRBJ1-1; no clear D gene. The CDR3 has 13 amino acids. Germline loops: CDR1 MNHEY, CDR2 SVGAGI. With 4 bases removed from V and 4 bases from J, the gap between germline ends came to 10 bases. The CDR3: CASSFLGSTEAFF. The CDR3, as DNA: TGTGCCAGCAGTTTCCTGGGGAGCACTGAAGCTTTCTTT.

This chain uses TRBV7-9 with TRBJ1-1, with no clear D. V lost 3 bases and J lost 5, with 7 bases in between. Germline V lookup: CDR1 SEHNR, CDR2 FQNEAQ (reference sequence). The CDR3 contains 12 residues. The CDR3 DNA follows: TGTGCCAGCAGCTTCCCCCAAACTGAAGCTTTCTTT. This encodes CASSFPQTEAFF.

The V call is TRBV28, the J call TRBJ2-6, with D perhaps matching TRBD1 (6 bases). The CDR3 consists of 15 residues. Germline V gene data show CDR1 as MDHEN and CDR2 as SYDVKM. Trimming shortened V by 5 bases and J by 3 bases, and 11 bases separated the two germline ends. In DNA form, the CDR3 reads TGTGCCAGCAGTAAACAGGGCGGTGGGGCCAACGTCCTGACTTTC. It yields the protein CASSKQGGGANVLTF.

The CDR3 is CASSPSLGAGETQYF. The CDR3 region has the DNA TGTGCCAGCAGCCCCTCCCTGGGGGCCGGGGAGACCCAGTACTTC. The chain combines TRBV7-9 with TRBJ2-5, with D perhaps matching TRBD1 (6 bases). This CDR3 comprises 15 residues. CDR1 and CDR2 (germline): SEHNR, FQNEAQ (reference sequence). Trimming shortened V by 5 bases and J by 5 bases, and 18 bases separated the two germline ends.

The rearrangement uses TRBV7-9 and TRBJ2-1; TRBD1 matches at 9 bases. V lost 2 bases and J lost 16; bases outside the gene matches: 6. This CDR3 region has 12 residues. The germline V gene has CDR1 SEHNR and CDR2 FQNEAQ (reference sequence). In nucleotides, the CDR3 is TGTGCCAGCAGCTTAAGCCGGGACAGGGAATTCTTC. This gives the protein CASSLSRDREFF.

The chain couples TRBV18 to TRBJ1-5; no reliable D call. In germline, CDR1 is KGHSH, CDR2 LQKENI. The CDR3 totals 12 residues. Trimming took 0 bases from V and 5 from J, leaving 2 bases between them. CDR3 residues: CASSPPDQPQHF. CDR3 DNA sequence: TGTGCCAGCTCACCACCGGATCAGCCCCAGCATTTT.

The chain employs TRBV25-1 and TRBJ2-1; a possible D gene is TRBD2 (5 bases). Trimming left V 6 bases short and J 13 bases short, with 13 bases between. This CDR3 has 11 residues. Germline V gene sequence: CDR1 MGHDK, CDR2 SYGVNS. The CDR3 loop reads CASSLQRLQFF. CDR3 bases: TGTGCCAGCAGCCTACAGCGGCTCCAGTTCTTC.

The chain has TRBV4-1 and TRBJ2-3, with D unresolved. Trimming left V 0 bases short and J 8 bases short, with 6 bases between. The CDR3 has 12 amino acids. Germline CDR1 is MGHRA and CDR2 is YSYEKL. This CDR3 reads CASSQDGFTQYF. CDR3 nucleotide sequence: TGCGCCAGCAGCCAAGACGGCTTTACGCAGTATTTT.

This chain joins TRBV2 and TRBJ1-6, with no clear D. The CDR3 runs to 14 residues. Germline V gives CDR1 SNHLY, CDR2 FYNNEI. Trimming stripped 11 bases from V and 1 base from J, with 12 bases between. This CDR3 reads CACRAGSYNSPLHF. The CDR3 DNA follows: TGTGCCTGCCGCGCGGGTTCCTATAATTCACCCCTCCACTTT.

CDR3 nucleotides: TGTGCCAGCAGTTCCAGAATCCGGCAAGAGACCCAGTACTTC. This codes for CASSSRIRQETQYF. The chain employs TRBV28 and TRBJ2-5, with D hard to call. CDR1 and CDR2 (germline): MDHEN, SYDVKM. Between the trimmed V and J ends, which lost 4 bases and 2 bases, there was a span of 11 bases. CDR3 length: 14 amino acids.

The chain carries TRBV4-1 and TRBJ1-3, with TRBD1 as a possible D gene (5 bases). V lost 5 bases to trimming and J lost 8 bases, with 16 bases between them. Germline V gene sequence: CDR1 MGHRA, CDR2 YSYEKL. CDR3 length: 14 amino acids. In DNA, the CDR3 is TGCGCCAGCAGCTCAGGGCTCGCGGTGGACACCATATATTTT. This codes for CASSSGLAVDTIYF.

V gene TRBV30 combines with J gene TRBJ1-6, with D possibly TRBD1 on 6 matching bases. Germline loops: CDR1 GTSNPN, CDR2 SVGIG (reference sequence). Trimming took 1 base from V and 9 from J, leaving 10 bases between them. The CDR3 has 13 amino acids. The CDR3 sequence: CAWSAGQTSPLHF. The CDR3 DNA reads as TGTGCCTGGAGTGCAGGACAGACTTCACCCCTCCACTTT.

The rearrangement uses TRBV6-5 and TRBJ2-3; unclear D gene. With 5 bases removed from V and 2 bases from J, the gap between germline ends came to 11 bases. CDR1 and CDR2 from the germline V gene are MNHEY and SVGAGI. CDR3 length: 14 residues. The CDR3, as DNA: TGTGCCAGCAGTACACCCCGAACCACAGATACGCAGTATTTT. This encodes CASSTPRTTDTQYF.

This sequence joins TRBV19 and TRBJ1-5; maybe TRBD1 (6 bases). V shed 1 base and J shed 6 bases, with 10 bases lying between them. CDR1 and CDR2 (germline): LNHDA, SQIVND (reference sequence). CDR3 length equals 14 residues. In DNA form, the CDR3 reads TGTGCCAGTAGTATAGTGACAGGCCTTCAGCCCCAGCATTTT. This codes for CASSIVTGLQPQHF.

This clone occurred once. The V call is TRBV28, the J call TRBJ1-2; D is unclear. Germline V lookup: CDR1 MDHEN, CDR2 SYDVKM. This CDR3 spans 13 amino acids. Trimming stripped 1 base from V and 8 bases from J, with 11 bases between. The CDR3 nucleotides read TGTGCCAGCAGTTTATCTGCTCCGGGGGGCTACACCTTC. Protein product: CASSLSAPGGYTF.

This clone was picked up a small number of times. The CDR3 nucleotides are TGTGCCAGCAGCCTGACAGATACCGGGGAGCTGTTTTTT. Translation: CASSLTDTGELFF. The genes are TRBV5-4 and TRBJ2-2, with D possibly being TRBD1 (5 bases). V gave up 4 bases and J gave up 5 bases, with 9 bases separating them. The CDR3 spans 13 residues. Germline assignment: CDR1 SGHNT and CDR2 YYREEE (reference sequence).

The chain uses TRBV5-6 and TRBJ2-5, with D perhaps matching TRBD2 (5 bases). Germline assignment: CDR1 SGHDT and CDR2 YYEEEE. The CDR3 loop spans 12 amino acids. The germline V and J ends were trimmed by 3 bases and 5 bases, with 8 bases remaining between them. The CDR3 DNA reads as TGTGCCAGCAGCTGGAGGCAGGAGACCCAGTACTTC. Amino acids: CASSWRQETQYF.

The chain is built from TRBV6-5 and TRBJ1-2; 8 bases are shared with TRBD1. The CDR3 covers 14 residues. Trimming took 0 bases from V and 7 from J; bases not matched to a gene: 4. The germline CDR1 and CDR2 sequences are MNHEY and SVGAGI. This CDR3 reads CASSYSGTGIGYTF. CDR3 DNA: TGTGCCAGCAGTTACTCAGGGACAGGTATTGGCTACACCTTC.

This chain links TRBV13 with TRBJ2-3; D uncertain. Trimming left V 2 bases short and J 6 bases short, with 18 bases between. The CDR3 has 16 amino acids. CDR1 is PRHDT, CDR2 FYEKMQ, per germline (reference sequence). CDR3 sequence (DNA): TGTGCCAGCAGCTTAAGTTTAATAGGGTTGGGGGATACGCAGTATTTT. Protein product: CASSLSLIGLGDTQYF.

This chain uses TRBV19 with TRBJ2-3, with D possibly being TRBD2 (6 bases). Germline assignment: CDR1 LNHDA and CDR2 SQIVND (reference sequence). CDR3 length equals 14 residues. Trimming left V 6 bases short and J 5 bases short, with 15 bases between. Here the CDR3 reads CASSRREEGDTQYF. The CDR3 nucleotides are TGTGCCAGTAGCCGGCGGGAAGAGGGAGATACGCAGTATTTT. The full variable domain, rest sourced from reference TRBV19 and TRBJ2-3, is DGGITQSPKYLFRKEGQNVTLSCEQNLNHDAMYWYRQDPGQGLRLIYYSQIVNDFQKGDIAEGYSVSREKKESFPLTVTSAQKNPTAFYLCASSRREEGDTQYFGPGTRLTVL.

This clone has only one observation. The chain joins TRBV21-1 to TRBJ2-3; the listed D gene, TRBD2, was not tested against the DNA. TRBV21-1 constitutes a pseudogene. There are 16 residues in the CDR3. The CDR3 DNA follows: TGTGCCAGCAGCAAAGCCCGGACGGGGGTCACAGATACGCAGTATTTT. The encoded protein is CASSKARTGVTDTQYF.

This clone was observed a handful of times. This rearrangement joins TRBV13 to TRBJ2-3, with 10 nucleotides matching TRBD2. Germline-derived CDR1 and CDR2 are PRHDT and FYEKMQ (reference sequence). With V trimmed by 1 base and J by 3 bases, 1 base remained unmatched. The CDR3 totals 15 residues. CDR3 bases: TGTGCCAGCAGCTTAGCTAGCGGGAGAACAGATACGCAGTATTTT. This gives the protein CASSLASGRTDTQYF.

The CDR3 nucleotides are TGTGCCATCAGTGAGTCGATTTCCCCACGCAATTCACCCCTCCACTTT. Its translation: CAISESISPRNSPLHF. V gene TRBV10-3 combines with J gene TRBJ1-6; no firm D call. This CDR3 is built from 16 residues. Germline assignment: CDR1 ENHRY and CDR2 SYGVKD. The V gene lost 0 bases and the J gene lost 7 bases, with 13 bases spanning the gap.

This chain joins TRBV11-2 and TRBJ2-3; 8 bases map to TRBD2. This CDR3 comprises 14 residues. Germline V gene lookup returns CDR1 SGHAT and CDR2 FQNNGV. V lost 4 bases and J lost 4; bases outside the gene matches: 4. CDR3: CASSWGLVADTQYF. The CDR3 region has the DNA TGTGCCAGCAGCTGGGGACTAGTCGCAGATACGCAGTATTTT.

This clone was recorded only once. V usage is TRBV2 and J usage is TRBJ1-5, with D perhaps matching TRBD1 (6 bases). The CDR3 runs 14 residues. Germline loops: CDR1 SNHLY, CDR2 FYNNEI. Trimming took off 2 bases at V and 3 bases at J, with 8 bases between the two ends. The CDR3 nucleotides are TGTGCCAGCAGTGAAACAGGGTACAATCAGCCCCAGCATTTT. Encoded protein: CASSETGYNQPQHF. Full variable domain (rest looked up from reference TRBV2 and TRBJ1-5): EPEVTQTPSHQVTQMGQEVILRCVPISNHLYFYWYRQILGQKVEFLVSFYNNEISEKSEIFDDQFSVERPDGSNFTLKIRSTKLEDSAMYFCASSETGYNQPQHFGDGTRLSIL.

The chain recombines TRBV19 with TRBJ1-6, with 9 bases lining up with TRBD1. This CDR3 spans 15 amino acids. Germline-derived CDR1 and CDR2 are LNHDA and SQIVND (reference sequence). Trimming took 9 bases from V and 6 from J; bases not matched to a gene: 9. The CDR3 bases are TGTGCCAGCACGAGCATGACAGGGGGTAATTCACCCCTCCACTTT. Encoded protein: CASTSMTGGNSPLHF.

This clone was counted only a few times. The chain's CDR3 is CASSLVNRGFGELFF. In DNA form, the CDR3 reads TGTGCCAGCAGCTTAGTTAACAGGGGCTTCGGGGAGCTGTTTTTT. The gene calls are TRBV11-2 and TRBJ2-2, with 7 bases identical to TRBD1. The CDR3 has 15 amino acids. J gave up 7 bases and V 1 base, and 6 bases lay outside the gene matches. Germline V CDR1 and CDR2: SGHAT, FQNNGV.

This clone was observed once. V usage is TRBV7-9 and J usage is TRBJ1-2; TRBD1 is a possible D gene (5 bases). Germline V lookup: CDR1 SEHNR, CDR2 FQNEAQ (reference sequence). V lost 3 bases and J lost 7, with 18 bases in between. This CDR3 has 15 amino acids. CDR3 in amino acids: CASSLGRTTWGGYTF. The DNA for the CDR3 is TGTGCCAGCAGCTTGGGACGGACGACCTGGGGTGGCTACACCTTC.

The chain carries TRBV2 and TRBJ2-5; TRBD1 or TRBD2 may be the D gene (5 bases each). CDR1 is SNHLY and CDR2 is FYNNEI in the germline V gene. Trimming took 1 base from V and 6 from J, leaving 15 bases between them. The CDR3 spans 15 residues. CDR3 bases: TGTGCCAGCAGTGAAGAACGGCAGGGAGTGAAGACCCAGTACTTC. Residues: CASSEERQGVKTQYF. The variable domain in full, with the rest retrieved from reference TRBV2 and TRBJ2-5, is EPEVTQTPSHQVTQMGQEVILRCVPISNHLYFYWYRQILGQKVEFLVSFYNNEISEKSEIFDDQFSVERPDGSNFTLKIRSTKLEDSAMYFCASSEERQGVKTQYFGPGTRLLVL.